What follows are 3 T cell receptor beta chains derived from one specimen sequenced in a study of cytomegalovirus exposure and HLA in healthy donors. The PCR was carried out with 60 Vbeta primers and 13 Jbeta primers. Libraries were prepared by immunoSEQ multiplex PCR; TCRdb keeps only in-frame clonotypes and omits some of them. The data show roughly 100,000 clones, over 65% seen once. Sequenced: PBMCs. The receptors stem from a woman aged 40-49 years in good health and CMV-seronegative.

This clone was found a few times. This rearrangement joins TRBV28 to TRBJ2-5; D remains ambiguous. The CDR3 totals 11 residues. CDR1 is MDHEN, CDR2 SYDVKM, per germline. With 6 bases removed from V and 11 bases from J, the gap between germline ends came to 13 bases. The chain's CDR3 is CASSETTQQYF. The CDR3, as DNA: TGTGCCAGCAGCGAAACGACTCAGCAGTACTTC.

This chain uses TRBV6-6 with TRBJ1-5, with 7 bases aligning to TRBD1. The CDR3 extends over 16 amino acids. J lost 5 bases, V lost 4 bases, and 11 bases had no gene match. The germline V gene encodes CDR1 MNHNY and CDR2 SVGAGI (reference sequence). In DNA, the CDR3 is TGTGCCAGCAGTTCCCGACAGGGCAGAACTGATCAGCCCCAGCATTTT. This codes for CASSSRQGRTDQPQHF.

V usage is TRBV11-2 and J usage is TRBJ2-1, with 10 nucleotides matching TRBD2. V lost 1 base and J lost 9; bases outside the gene matches: 6. Per germline, CDR1 SGHAT and CDR2 FQNNGV. The CDR3 length is 15 residues. The CDR3: CASSLGFLAGGEQFF. In DNA form, the CDR3 reads TGTGCCAGCAGCTTAGGTTTCTTAGCGGGGGGTGAGCAGTTCTTC.